These 25 T cell receptor beta chains originate from one sample sequenced in a study of T cell repertoires in cytomegalovirus infection. From the reads, TCRdb called clonotypes with MiXCR, one entry per CDR3 protein. The sample includes approximately 250,000 distinct CDR3 sequences, under 25% of them seen just once. The sample taken for sequencing was CD8+ T cells from PBMCs. The receptor set was obtained from a human donor in good health (CMV status not recorded). Some clones in this sample may be carry-over from other donors' samples.

This chain joins TRBV14 and TRBJ2-1; no reliable D call. V dropped 4 bases and J dropped 5 bases, with 27 bases sitting between them. CDR1 and CDR2 (germline): SGHDN, FVKESK. The CDR3 runs to 19 residues. CDR3 in amino acids: CASSPNQAITHTYDNEQFF. In nucleotides, the CDR3 is TGTGCCAGCAGCCCCAACCAGGCTATCACCCATACCTATGACAATGAGCAGTTCTTC. Full variable domain (missing parts from reference TRBV14 and TRBJ2-1): EAGVTQFPSHSVIEKGQTVTLRCDPISGHDNLYWYRRVMGKEIKFLLHFVKESKQDESGMPNNRFLAERTGGTYSTLKVQPAELEDSGVYFCASSPNQAITHTYDNEQFFGPGTRLTVL.

This chain connects TRBV4-1 to TRBJ2-1; 9 bases are a match to TRBD2. Per germline, CDR1 MGHRA and CDR2 YSYEKL. The CDR3 length is 15 residues. J gave up 8 bases and V 5 bases, and 10 bases lay outside the gene matches. The CDR3 spells CASSGNLAGLYEQFF. In DNA, the CDR3 is TGCGCCAGCAGCGGTAATCTAGCGGGGTTGTATGAGCAGTTCTTC.

In this sample, this clonotype turned up many times. The rearrangement joins TRBV7-3 to TRBJ2-3; 11 nucleotides line up with TRBD2. The CDR3 is 15 amino acids. Germline assignment: CDR1 SGHTA and CDR2 FQGTGA. Germline trimming cut 3 bases from V and 4 bases from J; bases unmatched to any gene: 3. The CDR3 nucleotides are TGTGCCAGCAGCTTGGGACTAGCGGTGGCAGATACGCAGTATTTT. Protein product: CASSLGLAVADTQYF. Combining the CDR3 with reference TRBV7-3 and TRBJ2-3 gives the whole variable domain GAGVSQTPSNKVTEKGKYVELRCDPISGHTALYWYRQSLGQGPEFLIYFQGTGAADDSGLPNDRFFAVRPEGSVSTLKIQRTERGDSAVYLCASSLGLAVADTQYFGPGTRLTVL.

The DNA for the CDR3 is TGTGCCAGCAGCGACCGGGACAGCCAAGAGACCCAGTACTTC. This encodes CASSDRDSQETQYF. This chain joins TRBV7-6 and TRBJ2-5; TRBD1 aligns across 7 bases. Germline-derived CDR1 and CDR2 are SGHVS and FNYEAQ. This CDR3 region has 14 residues. The V segment lost 5 bases and the J segment 1 base; nucleotides outside the gene matches: 4.

Worth noting for this clonotype: Possible read error: a much larger clone is one base away. The chain has TRBV29-1 and TRBJ2-7; D ambiguous. Trimming took off 2 bases at V and 6 bases at J, with 11 bases between the two ends. The CDR3 is 12 amino acids. Germline values: CDR1 SQVTM, CDR2 ANQGSEA. The CDR3 nucleotides are TGCAGCGTTGAATCAGACACCTGCGAGCAGTACTTC. This gives the protein CSVESDTCEQYF.

This clonotype was recorded a few times. This rearrangement joins TRBV5-5 to TRBJ2-2, with TRBD1 as a possible D gene (5 bases). The CDR3 consists of 16 residues. V lost 1 base and J lost 4, with 14 bases in between. The germline V gene encodes CDR1 SGHKS and CDR2 YYEKEE (reference sequence). The CDR3 loop is CASSLYQGGGTGELFF. DNA for the CDR3: TGTGCCAGCAGCTTGTACCAGGGCGGTGGCACCGGGGAGCTGTTTTTT.

The chain has TRBV7-6 and TRBJ2-3, with 8 bases that match TRBD2. The CDR3 spans 15 residues. The V and J ends lost 4 bases and 4 bases, in that order; junction bases with no gene match: 7. Germline CDR1 reads SGHVS; CDR2 reads FNYEAQ. The CDR3 DNA is TGTGCCAGCAGCTCCGCCGCGGGGGGCGCAGATACGCAGTATTTT. Translating it yields CASSSAAGGADTQYF.

This clonotype was observed many times. The CDR3 DNA is TGTGCCATCAGTGACCCGGGACAAAAAGAGACCCAGTACTTC. Amino acid sequence: CAISDPGQKETQYF. The chain joins TRBV10-3 to TRBJ2-5; TRBD1 is a possible D gene (6 bases). Germline V gives CDR1 ENHRY, CDR2 SYGVKD. The CDR3 runs to 14 residues. V gave up 3 bases and J gave up 3 bases, with 11 bases separating them.

The chain joins TRBV29-1 to TRBJ1-1, with unresolved D. CDR3 length equals 13 residues. The germline V gene has CDR1 SQVTM and CDR2 ANQGSEA. Deletions cut 3 bases from V and 0 bases from J, with 8 bases between. The CDR3 nucleotides read TGCAGCGTTGAGGCCGGAATGAACACTGAAGCTTTCTTT. As protein: CSVEAGMNTEAFF.

This clonotype was counted ten times or more. This rearrangement joins TRBV7-9 to TRBJ2-7; 7 nucleotides align to TRBD2. Germline V gene data show CDR1 as SEHNR and CDR2 as FQNEAQ (reference sequence). This CDR3 is 14 amino acids long. Trimming cost V 5 bases and J 4 bases; bases outside gene matches: 8. CDR3 amino acids: CASSRGGTAYEQYF. The CDR3 DNA sequence: TGTGCCAGCAGCCGGGGAGGGACGGCATACGAGCAGTACTTC.

This clonotype appeared once. The chain links TRBV29-1 to TRBJ2-1, with D maybe TRBD2 (6 bases). The V and J ends lost 3 bases and 5 bases respectively, with 14 bases between them. The CDR3 extends over 14 amino acids. The germline V gene has CDR1 SQVTM and CDR2 ANQGSEA. CDR3 region: CSVDSDGEDNEQFF. The CDR3 DNA reads TGCAGCGTTGACTCCGATGGGGAGGACAATGAGCAGTTCTTC.

The table lists this clonotype with many counts. The V gene is TRBV7-9, the J gene TRBJ2-4, with D perhaps TRBD2 (6 bases). Trimming shortened V by 2 bases and J by 0 bases, and 14 bases separated the two germline ends. Per the germline V gene, CDR1 is SEHNR and CDR2 is FQNEAQ (reference sequence). The CDR3 is 17 residues long. This CDR3 reads CASSLKEGSPAKNIQYF. As DNA, the CDR3 is TGTGCCAGCAGCTTAAAGGAGGGGAGCCCAGCCAAAAACATTCAGTACTTC.

This clonotype was recorded a few times. The chain joins TRBV11-2 to TRBJ2-7, with D perhaps TRBD2 (5 bases). The CDR3 consists of 12 residues. Per germline, CDR1 SGHAT and CDR2 FQNNGV. Deletions cut 5 bases from V and 7 bases from J, with 12 bases between. In DNA form, the CDR3 reads TGTGCCAGCAGCATAACTAGTGTAGAGCAGTACTTC. Its protein is CASSITSVEQYF. Combining the CDR3 with reference TRBV11-2 and TRBJ2-7 gives the whole variable domain EAGVAQSPRYKIIEKRQSVAFWCNPISGHATLYWYQQILGQGPKLLIQFQNNGVVDDSQLPKDRFSAERLKGVDSTLKIQPAKLEDSAVYLCASSITSVEQYFGPGTRLTVT.

The table lists this clonotype with a few counts. CDR3 sequence: CASSDNSGELFF. CDR3 sequence (DNA): TGTGCCAGCAGCGACAATTCAGGGGAGCTGTTTTTT. This chain uses TRBV7-7 with TRBJ2-2; no clear D. This CDR3 comprises 12 residues. The germline gives CDR1 SSHAT, CDR2 FNYEAQ (reference sequence). Trimming took off 5 bases at V and 8 bases at J, with 9 bases between the two ends. The full variable domain, with the rest looked up from reference TRBV7-7 and TRBJ2-2, is GAGVSQSPRYKVTKRGQDVTLRCDPISSHATLYWYQQALGQGPEFLTYFNYEAQPDKSGLPSDRFSAERPEGSISTLTIQRTEQRDSAMYRCASSDNSGELFFGEGSRLTVL.

This clonotype was picked up many times. The chain's CDR3 is CASSFGTGGQYGYTF. CDR3 in DNA: TGTGCCAGCAGTTTCGGGACAGGGGGCCAATATGGCTACACCTTC. The V gene is TRBV27, the J gene TRBJ1-2, with TRBD1 matching over 12 bases. Germline V gene lookup returns CDR1 MNHEY and CDR2 SMNVEV (reference sequence). After removal of 3 bases from V and 5 bases from J, the junction contained 4 bases not matched to a gene. This CDR3 is built from 15 residues.

The rearrangement links TRBV7-9 to TRBJ2-7; 8 positions agree with TRBD1. V was clipped by 3 bases and J by 5 bases; unmatched bases: 9. From germline, CDR1 is SEHNR and CDR2 FQNEAQ (reference sequence). The CDR3 runs to 15 residues. CDR3 sequence reads: CASSFVQTGEDEQYF. The CDR3 coding sequence is TGTGCCAGCAGCTTCGTTCAGACAGGGGAAGACGAGCAGTACTTC.

This clonotype has ten or more counts. The CDR3 loop reads CASSLEPGQGEETQYF. The CDR3 DNA follows: TGTGCCAGCAGTTTGGAACCGGGACAGGGGGAAGAGACCCAGTACTTC. The chain joins TRBV12-3 or TRBV12-4 to TRBJ2-5; 11 bases match TRBD1. This CDR3 comprises 16 residues. The ends lost 3 bases at V and 3 bases at J; junction bases unmatched: 6.

This clonotype was counted at least ten times. The chain has TRBV20-1 and TRBJ1-2; D is possibly TRBD1 (5 bases). CDR1 and CDR2 (germline): DFQATT, SNEGSKA (reference sequence). CDR3 length equals 14 residues. V was clipped by 6 bases and J by 1 base, with 15 bases between them. The CDR3 sequence is CSALDRSLNYGYTF. The CDR3 coding sequence is TGCAGTGCCCTAGACAGAAGCCTTAACTATGGCTACACCTTC.

The table lists this clonotype with a count of one. Written as DNA, the CDR3 is TGTGCCAGCAGCCAAAATTCTCGGGGACAGGGAGTTCGCGAGCAGTTCGTC. As protein: CASSQNSRGQGVREQFV. The chain links TRBV7-2 to TRBJ2-7; 9 bases are shared with TRBD1. The germline gives CDR1 SGHTA, CDR2 FQGNSA. The CDR3 totals 17 residues.

This clonotype was counted between two and nine times. The chain has TRBV5-1 and TRBJ2-7; TRBD1 agrees at 7 bases. Germline V CDR1 and CDR2: SGHRS, YFSETQ. V lost 4 bases and J lost 2; bases outside the gene matches: 3. CDR3 length equals 13 residues. The CDR3 loop reads CASSHGQAYEQYF. The DNA for the CDR3 is TGCGCCAGCAGCCACGGACAGGCCTACGAGCAGTACTTC. Full variable domain (outside the CDR3, taken from reference TRBV5-1 and TRBJ2-7): KAGVTQTPRYLIKTRGQQVTLSCSPISGHRSVSWYQQTPGQGLQFLFEYFSETQRNKGNFPGRFSGRQFSNSRSEMNVSTLELGDSALYLCASSHGQAYEQYFGPGTRLTVT.

At least ten counts were recorded for this clonotype. This chain uses TRBV7-9 with TRBJ1-5, with 10 positions matching TRBD1. Looked up from germline, CDR1 is SEHNR and CDR2 is FQNEAQ (reference sequence). J lost 7 bases, V lost 6 bases, and 6 bases had no gene match. The CDR3 is 14 residues long. The CDR3: CASSQDRGNQPQHF. In DNA, the CDR3 is TGTGCCAGCAGTCAGGACAGGGGGAACCAGCCCCAGCATTTT.

The table lists this clonotype with a few counts. The chain has TRBV5-6 and TRBJ2-1, with 8 bases that match TRBD2. Per germline, CDR1 SGHDT and CDR2 YYEEEE. The length of the CDR3 is 16 residues. V gave up 0 bases and J gave up 9 bases; unmatched junction bases: 11. The DNA for the CDR3 is TGTGCCAGCAGCTTGGCTAGCGGGTGGCTGGTTGGTGAGCAGTTCTTC. This codes for CASSLASGWLVGEQFF.

This clonotype was counted at least ten times. The chain uses TRBV7-6 and TRBJ2-7, with D unresolved. The germline CDR1 and CDR2 sequences are SGHVS and FNYEAQ. CDR3 length equals 13 residues. Trimming left V 4 bases short and J 0 bases short, with 7 bases between. CDR3 loop: CASSSPRSYEQYF. The DNA of the CDR3 is TGTGCCAGCAGCTCCCCACGCTCCTACGAGCAGTACTTC. Together with reference TRBV7-6 and TRBJ2-7, the CDR3 gives the full variable domain: GAGVSQSPRYKVTKRGQDVALRCDPISGHVSLYWYRQALGQGPEFLTYFNYEAQQDKSGLPNDRFSAERPEGSISTLTIQRTEQRDSAMYRCASSSPRSYEQYFGPGTRLTVT.

The table lists this clonotype with many counts. The chain carries TRBV7-9 and TRBJ1-4; D is unclear. CDR3 length: 15 amino acids. V dropped 1 base and J dropped 0 bases, with 6 bases sitting between them. Germline V gene lookup returns CDR1 SEHNR and CDR2 FQNEAQ (reference sequence). CDR3 nucleotides: TGTGCCAGCAGCTTAGGGATCCCAACTAATGAAAAACTGTTTTTT. It specifies CASSLGIPTNEKLFF.

The V gene is TRBV19, the J gene TRBJ2-3, with TRBD2 matching 8 bases. CDR1 and CDR2 from the germline V gene are LNHDA and SQIVND (reference sequence). The CDR3 is made up of 15 amino acids. Trimming removed 11 bases from V and 2 bases from J; junction bases left unmatched: 12. The CDR3 region is CAFNTGTRPTDTQYF. CDR3 in DNA: TGTGCCTTTAACACCGGGACTAGACCCACAGATACGCAGTATTTT.